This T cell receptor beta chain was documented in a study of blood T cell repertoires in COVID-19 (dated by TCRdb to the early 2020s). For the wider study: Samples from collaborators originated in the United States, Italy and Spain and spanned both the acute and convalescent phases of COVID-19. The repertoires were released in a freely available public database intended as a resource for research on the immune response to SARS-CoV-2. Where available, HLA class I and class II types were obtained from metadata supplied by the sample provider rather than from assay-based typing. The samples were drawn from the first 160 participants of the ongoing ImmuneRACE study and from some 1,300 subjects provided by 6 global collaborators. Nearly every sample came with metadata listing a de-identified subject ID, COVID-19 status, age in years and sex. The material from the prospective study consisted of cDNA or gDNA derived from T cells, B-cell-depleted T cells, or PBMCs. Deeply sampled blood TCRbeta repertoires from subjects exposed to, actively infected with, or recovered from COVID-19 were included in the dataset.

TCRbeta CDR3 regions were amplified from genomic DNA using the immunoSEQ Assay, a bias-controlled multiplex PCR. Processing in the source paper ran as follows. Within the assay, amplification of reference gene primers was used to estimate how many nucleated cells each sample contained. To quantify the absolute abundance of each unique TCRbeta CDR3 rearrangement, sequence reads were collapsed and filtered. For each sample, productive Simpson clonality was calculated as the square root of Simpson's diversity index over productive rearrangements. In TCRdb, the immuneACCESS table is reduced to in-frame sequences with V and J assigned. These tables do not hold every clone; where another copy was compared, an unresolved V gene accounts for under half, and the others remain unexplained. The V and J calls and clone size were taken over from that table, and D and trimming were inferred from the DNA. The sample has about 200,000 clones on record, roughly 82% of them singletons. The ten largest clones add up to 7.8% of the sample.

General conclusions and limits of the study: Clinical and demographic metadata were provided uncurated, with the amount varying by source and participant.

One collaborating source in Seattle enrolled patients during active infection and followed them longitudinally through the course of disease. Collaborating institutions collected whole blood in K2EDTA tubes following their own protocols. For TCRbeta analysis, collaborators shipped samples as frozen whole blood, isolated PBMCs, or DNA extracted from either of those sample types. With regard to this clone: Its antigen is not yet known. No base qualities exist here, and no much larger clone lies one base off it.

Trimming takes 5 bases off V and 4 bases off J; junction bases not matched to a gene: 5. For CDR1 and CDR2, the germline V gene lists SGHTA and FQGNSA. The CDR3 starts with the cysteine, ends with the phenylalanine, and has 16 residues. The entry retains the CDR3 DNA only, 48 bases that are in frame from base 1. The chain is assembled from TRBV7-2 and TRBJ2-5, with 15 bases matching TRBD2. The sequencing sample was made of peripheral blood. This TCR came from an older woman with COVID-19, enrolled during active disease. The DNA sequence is TGTGCCAGCAGCAAAGGGACTAGCGGGAGGAGAGAGACCCAGTACTTC. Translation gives CASSKGTSGRRETQYF.